This T cell receptor (beta chain) was recovered during a study of blood T cell repertoires in COVID-19. Overall study context: Nucleic acid was either cDNA or gDNA, and it came from T cells, B-cell-depleted T cells, or PBMCs.

The ends were cut back, 5 bases at V and 2 bases at J, with 14 bases in the middle. The CDR3 covers 14 residues. Germline V gene sequence: CDR1 SGHRS, CDR2 YFSETQ. Authors' methods: Amplification with reference gene primers provided the estimates of nucleated cell counts. Profiled with immunoSEQ multiplex PCR; TCRdb holds only in-frame clones, not every one. V, J and clone size are those of that table, while D and trimming were read from the DNA. This sample has around 420,000 clones, with approximately 91% found just once. Sequencing was performed on PBMCs or T cells enriched from blood (not recorded which). This clonotype was obtained from a middle-aged woman with acute COVID-19. V and J are TRBV5-1 and TRBJ2-7, with D possibly matching TRBD1 (6 bases). The CDR3 DNA sequence: TGCGCCAGCAGTGCACAGGGCGAAGCCTACGAGCAGTACTTC. It is translated as CASSAQGEAYEQYF.